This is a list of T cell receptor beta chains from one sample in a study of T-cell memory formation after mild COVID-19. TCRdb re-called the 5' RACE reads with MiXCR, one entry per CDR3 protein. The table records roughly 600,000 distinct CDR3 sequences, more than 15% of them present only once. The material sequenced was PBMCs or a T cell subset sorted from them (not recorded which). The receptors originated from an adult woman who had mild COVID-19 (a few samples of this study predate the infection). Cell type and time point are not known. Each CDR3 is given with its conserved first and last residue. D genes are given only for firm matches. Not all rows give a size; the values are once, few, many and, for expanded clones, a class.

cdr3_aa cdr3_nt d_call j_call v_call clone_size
CAWLPGFVNTEAFF TGTGCCTGGCTGCCCGGGTTCGTGAACACTGAAGCTTTCTTT NA TRBJ1-1 TRBV30 few
CASSQGIAVSTDTQYF TGTGCCAGCAGCCAGGGGATAGCGGTTAGCACAGATACGCAGTATTTT NA TRBJ2-3 TRBV7-9 many
CASSQVGLQGNEKLFF TGCGCCAGCAGCCAAGTGGGGCTACAGGGGAATGAAAAACTGTTTTTT TRBD1 TRBJ1-4 TRBV4-1 few
CASSPQGGLPEAFF TGTGCCAGCAGCCCCCAGGGGGGGTTACCTGAAGCTTTCTTT TRBD1 TRBJ1-1 TRBV7-9 few
CASATGQIQETQYF TGCGCCAGTGCGACGGGACAGATCCAAGAGACCCAGTACTTC TRBD1 TRBJ2-5 TRBV5-1 NA
CASSLGPPSGANVLTF TGCGCCAGCAGCTTGGGACCCCCCTCTGGGGCCAACGTCCTGACTTTC NA TRBJ2-6 TRBV5-1 NA
CASSGAGEGGKLFF TGTGCCAGCAGTGGGGCAGGGGAGGGTGGAAAACTGTTTTTT NA TRBJ1-4 TRBV25-1 few
CASSPNAGGGYTDTQYF TGTGCCAGCAGCCCGAACGCGGGAGGGGGTTACACAGATACGCAGTATTTT TRBD2 TRBJ2-3 TRBV7-6 NA
CASSLGLAGARRSHEQFF TGCGCCAGCAGCTTAGGACTAGCGGGGGCCCGCCGTAGTCATGAGCAGTTCTTC TRBD2 TRBJ2-1 TRBV5-1 few
CASSLRGSGGAHSPLHF TGTGCCAGCAGCTTAAGGGGGAGTGGGGGCGCACATTCACCCCTCCACTTT NA TRBJ1-6 TRBV7-9 many
CASSLGTARTDTQYF TGCGCCAGCAGCTTGGGGACAGCACGCACAGATACGCAGTATTTT NA TRBJ2-3 TRBV5-1 few
CASRSMGGTDTQYF TGTGCCAGCAGAAGTATGGGGGGCACAGATACGCAGTATTTT NA TRBJ2-3 TRBV7-2 few
CASSEPTASNQPQHF TGTGCCAGCAGTGAACCGACAGCTAGCAATCAGCCCCAGCATTTT NA TRBJ1-5 TRBV6-1 few
CASSYTGAFDEQYF TGCGCCAGCAGCTACACCGGGGCGTTCGACGAGCAGTACTTC NA TRBJ2-7 TRBV5-1 few
CASSLWVEDQPQHF TGTGCCAGCAGTTTATGGGTTGAGGATCAGCCCCAGCATTTT NA TRBJ1-5 TRBV12-3/TRBV12-4 NA
CASSLAPWDQETQYF TGTGCCAGCAGCTTAGCCCCATGGGACCAAGAGACCCAGTACTTC NA TRBJ2-5 TRBV7-9 few
CASSQGQADNEQFF TGTGCCAGCAGCCAAGGGCAGGCCGACAATGAGCAGTTCTTC NA TRBJ2-1 TRBV4-2 many
CASSQDRRDYNEQFF TGTGCCAGCAGCCAAGATCGCCGGGACTACAATGAGCAGTTCTTC NA TRBJ2-1 TRBV4-2 few
CASKQGYSPLHF TGTGCCAGTAAACAGGGGTATTCACCCCTCCACTTT TRBD1 TRBJ1-6 TRBV27 NA
CASSLGTSLGGQETQYF TGTGCCAGCAGCTTAGGGACTAGTCTCGGCGGTCAAGAGACCCAGTACTTC TRBD2 TRBJ2-5 TRBV7-9 few
CASSNQRTGWSTDTQYF TGTGCCAGCAGCAACCAGCGGACAGGTTGGAGCACAGATACGCAGTATTTT TRBD1 TRBJ2-3 TRBV11-3 NA
CASSQGPGGSYEQYF TGCGCCAGCAGCCAAGGTCCGGGGGGGTCCTACGAGCAGTACTTC TRBD2 TRBJ2-7 TRBV4-1 NA
CASSLGGSKNIQYF TGCGCCAGCAGCTTGGGTGGTTCCAAAAACATTCAGTACTTC NA TRBJ2-4 TRBV5-1 once
CASSGDSGRTHEQYF TGCGCCAGCAGCGGCGATAGCGGGAGGACCCACGAGCAGTACTTC TRBD2 TRBJ2-7 TRBV5-1 few
CASSPSTGANEQYF TGTGCCAGCAGCCCGTCGACAGGGGCAAACGAGCAGTACTTC TRBD1 TRBJ2-7 TRBV7-3 few
CASRRDRTQETQYF TGTGCCAGCAGGAGGGACAGAACCCAAGAGACCCAGTACTTC TRBD1 TRBJ2-5 TRBV2 NA
CASRETGSIEKLFF TGTGCCAGCAGAGAAACAGGGTCGATTGAAAAACTGTTTTTT NA TRBJ1-4 TRBV25-1 few
CASSAQAGSSGADTQYF TGTGCCAGCAGCGCTCAGGCCGGGAGTAGCGGCGCAGATACGCAGTATTTT NA TRBJ2-3 TRBV7-2 NA
CATSQGRASNEQFF TGTGCCACCAGCCAGGGGAGAGCCTCCAATGAGCAGTTCTTC NA TRBJ2-1 TRBV15 few
CASGETGPVGGGYTF TGTGCTAGCGGGGAGACAGGGCCCGTTGGGGGTGGCTACACCTTC TRBD1 TRBJ1-2 TRBV7-7 NA
CASHLGTPSFNGYTF TGTGCCAGCCACCTGGGGACCCCCTCCTTTAATGGCTACACCTTC NA TRBJ1-2 TRBV7-3 NA
CASSFVGSVAEQFF TGTGCCAGCAGCTTCGTGGGTAGCGTCGCTGAGCAGTTCTTC NA TRBJ2-1 TRBV7-2 few
CASSEAGGYEQYF TGTGCCAGCAGTGAGGCAGGGGGCTACGAGCAGTACTTC TRBD1 TRBJ2-7 TRBV25-1 few
CASSADASSYNEQFF TGTGCCAGCAGCGCCGACGCGAGCTCCTACAATGAGCAGTTCTTC NA TRBJ2-1 TRBV9 NA
CASSGNRESRGEQYF TGTGCCAGCAGCGGAAACAGGGAGTCTAGAGGCGAGCAGTACTTC NA TRBJ2-7 TRBV9 few
CASSTFRRLAGETGELFF TGTGCCAGCAGCACTTTTAGGAGACTAGCGGGAGAGACCGGGGAGCTGTTTTTT TRBD2 TRBJ2-2 TRBV7-2 many
CSASGTRITDTQYF TGCAGTGCTAGCGGGACACGAATCACAGATACGCAGTATTTT NA TRBJ2-3 TRBV20-1 NA
CASSYFETQYF TGTGCCAGCAGCTACTTCGAGACCCAGTACTTC NA TRBJ2-5 TRBV7-6 few
CASSFISDSNSPLHF TGTGCCAGCAGCTTCATTTCGGACAGTAATTCACCCCTCCACTTT NA TRBJ1-6 TRBV5-8 NA
CATPRPSGNTIYF TGTGCCACCCCGCGTCCCTCTGGAAACACCATATATTTT NA TRBJ1-3 TRBV24-1 NA
CASSLAGADGAFF TGCGCCAGCAGCTTGGCCGGGGCCGACGGAGCTTTCTTT NA TRBJ1-1 TRBV5-1 few